One sample yielded the 11 T cell receptor beta chains listed below, sequenced in a study of beta chain features in type 1 diabetes. Expressed TCRB transcripts were sequenced after all isolated RNA was converted to cDNA. The method was immunoSEQ multiplex PCR; TCRdb's version includes in-frame clones alone and lacks a portion of them. The repertoire consists of 250,000 or so clones, with around 68% occurring once and the leading ten covering approximately 0.053%. Sequencing used naive CD4+ T cells from blood. The origin of the receptors is a man younger than 45 in good health.

This chain links TRBV5-1 with TRBJ2-3, with a possible D match to TRBD2 (5 bases). V lost 4 bases, J lost 6 bases, and 9 bases lay in between. In germline, CDR1 is SGHRS, CDR2 YFSETQ. This CDR3 has 12 amino acids. CDR3 DNA sequence: TGCGCCAGCAGCCCCGGGGTGGATACGCAGTATTTT. Translated: CASSPGVDTQYF. Using reference TRBV5-1 and TRBJ2-3 for the parts outside the CDR3, the full variable domain is KAGVTQTPRYLIKTRGQQVTLSCSPISGHRSVSWYQQTPGQGLQFLFEYFSETQRNKGNFPGRFSGRQFSNSRSEMNVSTLELGDSALYLCASSPGVDTQYFGPGTRLTVL.

Here the CDR3 reads CASSWTGARGEQYF. The CDR3 DNA follows: TGTGCCAGCAGCTGGACAGGGGCCCGAGGCGAGCAGTACTTC. This rearrangement joins TRBV5-4 to TRBJ2-7; 9 bases agree with TRBD1. The CDR3 is 14 residues long. Trimming cost V 3 bases and J 6 bases; bases outside gene matches: 7. The germline V gene encodes CDR1 SGHNT and CDR2 YYREEE (reference sequence).

Details on this clone: Additional DNA sequences in this sample encode the identical CDR3. The chain carries TRBV20-1 and TRBJ2-1, with D hard to call. Germline V gene lookup returns CDR1 DFQATT and CDR2 SNEGSKA (reference sequence). This CDR3 region has 10 residues. V shed 4 bases and J shed 5 bases, with 3 bases lying between them. CDR3 DNA sequence: TGCAGTGCTACCAACAATGAGCAGTTCTTC. Translation gives CSATNNEQFF.

V usage is TRBV20-1 and J usage is TRBJ2-1, with 8 bases matching TRBD2. The germline V gene has CDR1 DFQATT and CDR2 SNEGSKA (reference sequence). This CDR3 region has 11 residues. V shed 5 bases, J shed 9 bases, and the junction held 3 bases outside the gene matches. CDR3: CSAPRGGEQFF. In DNA form, the CDR3 reads TGCAGTGCTCCCCGGGGGGGTGAGCAGTTCTTC.

The gene calls are TRBV18 and TRBJ2-1, with 7 positions matching TRBD2. V lost 5 bases to trimming and J lost 9 bases; unmatched junction nucleotides: 7. This CDR3 comprises 13 residues. CDR1 is KGHSH and CDR2 is LQKENI in the germline V gene. CDR3 loop: CASSSTLALEQFF. The CDR3 DNA is TGTGCCAGCTCATCGACACTAGCGCTTGAGCAGTTCTTC.

This chain uses TRBV29-1 with TRBJ2-7; D call uncertain. The V and J ends lost 4 bases and 1 base respectively, with 5 bases between them. Germline loops: CDR1 SQVTM, CDR2 ANQGSEA. The CDR3 sequence is 11 residues long. The chain's CDR3 is CSVATSYEQYF. The CDR3 DNA sequence: TGCAGCGTTGCGACATCCTACGAGCAGTACTTC.

V gene TRBV30 combines with J gene TRBJ1-1; no reliable D call. The CDR3 spans 15 residues. The germline gives CDR1 GTSNPN, CDR2 SVGIG (reference sequence). V shed 2 bases and J shed 7 bases, with 20 bases lying between them. CDR3 protein: CAWSNDLNPLVEAFF. For the CDR3, the DNA is TGTGCCTGGAGTAATGACCTTAATCCTCTTGTTGAAGCTTTCTTT.

The chain couples TRBV9 to TRBJ2-3, with D possibly matching TRBD2 (5 bases). V was trimmed by 4 bases and J by 1 base, leaving 16 bases between them. The CDR3 runs 16 residues. Germline CDR1 SGDLS, CDR2 YYNGEE. CDR3 bases: TGTGCCAGCAGCAACTCGGGGTACCGGGGCACAGATACGCAGTATTTT. Translated, it gives CASSNSGYRGTDTQYF.

The rearrangement links TRBV29-1 to TRBJ2-3; D not resolved. The length of the CDR3 is 14 residues. V was clipped by 5 bases and J by 0 bases, with 12 bases between them. Germline V CDR1 and CDR2: SQVTM, ANQGSEA. The CDR3 sequence: CSVWTVPSTDTQYF. The CDR3 bases are TGCAGCGTTTGGACGGTTCCTAGCACAGATACGCAGTATTTT.

The genes are TRBV29-1 and TRBJ2-7; maybe TRBD2 (5 bases). Per the germline V gene, CDR1 is SQVTM and CDR2 is ANQGSEA. This CDR3 spans 12 amino acids. Trimming left V 5 bases short and J 1 base short, with 9 bases between. DNA of the CDR3: TGCAGCGTTAGGCCGGGATCCTACGAGCAGTACTTC. It translates to CSVRPGSYEQYF.

This clone turned up a few times. The V call is TRBV7-2, the J call TRBJ1-2; D is unresolved. The CDR3 is made up of 14 amino acids. Trimming cost V 1 base and J 5 bases, with 11 bases left between them. CDR1 and CDR2 from the germline V gene are SGHTA and FQGNSA. In DNA, the CDR3 is TGTGCCAGCAGCTTAGGTACAGACCTTTATGGCTACACCTTC. Translated: CASSLGTDLYGYTF.